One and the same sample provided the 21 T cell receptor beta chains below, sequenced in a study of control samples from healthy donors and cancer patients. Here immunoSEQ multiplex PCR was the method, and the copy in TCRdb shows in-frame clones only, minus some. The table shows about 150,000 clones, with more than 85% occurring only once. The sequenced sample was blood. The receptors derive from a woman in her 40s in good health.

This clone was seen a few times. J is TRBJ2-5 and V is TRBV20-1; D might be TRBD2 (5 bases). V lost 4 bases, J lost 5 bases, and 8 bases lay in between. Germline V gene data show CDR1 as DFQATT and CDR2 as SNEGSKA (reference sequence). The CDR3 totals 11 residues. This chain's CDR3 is CSATRGETQYF. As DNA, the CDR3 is TGCAGTGCTACCCGAGGGGAGACCCAGTACTTC.

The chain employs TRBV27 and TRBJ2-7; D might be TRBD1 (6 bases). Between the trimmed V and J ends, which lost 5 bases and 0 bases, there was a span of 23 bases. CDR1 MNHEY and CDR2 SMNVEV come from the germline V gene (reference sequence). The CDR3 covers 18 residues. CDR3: CASSPPYATGSPSYEQYF. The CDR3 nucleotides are TGTGCCAGCAGTCCACCCTACGCCACAGGGTCGCCCTCCTACGAGCAGTACTTC.

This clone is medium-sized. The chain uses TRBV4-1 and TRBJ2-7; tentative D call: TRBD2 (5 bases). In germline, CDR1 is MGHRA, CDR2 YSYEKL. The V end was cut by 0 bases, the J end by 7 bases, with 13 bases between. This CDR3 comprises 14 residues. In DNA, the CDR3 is TGCGCCAGCAGCCAAGAAGGAGGTCGTTTAGAGCAGTACTTC. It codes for CASSQEGGRLEQYF.

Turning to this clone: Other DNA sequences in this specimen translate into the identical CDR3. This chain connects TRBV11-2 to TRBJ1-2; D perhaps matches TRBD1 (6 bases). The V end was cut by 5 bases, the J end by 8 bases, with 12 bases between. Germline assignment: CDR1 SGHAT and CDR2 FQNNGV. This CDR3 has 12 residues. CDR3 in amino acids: CASSPGGQGYTF. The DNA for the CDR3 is TGTGCCAGCAGCCCGGGGGGGCAAGGCTACACCTTC.

CDR3 sequence: CATIEGDTIYF. The DNA of the CDR3 is TGTGCCACCATAGAGGGGGACACCATATATTTT. The chain has TRBV6-5 and TRBJ1-3, with D possibly matching TRBD1 (6 bases). The CDR3 has 11 amino acids. Germline V CDR1 and CDR2: MNHEY, SVGAGI. Trimming shortened V by 10 bases and J by 8 bases, and 12 bases separated the two germline ends.

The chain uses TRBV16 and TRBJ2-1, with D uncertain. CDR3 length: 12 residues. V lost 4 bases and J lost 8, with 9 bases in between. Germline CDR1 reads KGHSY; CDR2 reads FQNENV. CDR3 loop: CASSPVPYEQFF. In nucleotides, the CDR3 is TGTGCCAGCAGCCCTGTTCCATATGAGCAGTTCTTC.

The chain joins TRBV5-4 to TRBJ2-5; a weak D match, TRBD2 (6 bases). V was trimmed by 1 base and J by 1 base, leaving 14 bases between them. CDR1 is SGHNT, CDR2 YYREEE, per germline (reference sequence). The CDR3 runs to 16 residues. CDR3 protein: CASSLTDLASQETQYF. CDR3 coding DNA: TGTGCCAGCAGCTTGACGGATCTAGCGTCCCAAGAGACCCAGTACTTC.

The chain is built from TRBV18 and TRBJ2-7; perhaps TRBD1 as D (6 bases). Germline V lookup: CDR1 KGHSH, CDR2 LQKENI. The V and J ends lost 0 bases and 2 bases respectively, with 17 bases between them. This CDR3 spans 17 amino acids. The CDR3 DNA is TGTGCCAGCTCACCACCGAGGTCGCAGGGGCAACCCTACGAGCAGTACTTC. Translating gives CASSPPRSQGQPYEQYF.

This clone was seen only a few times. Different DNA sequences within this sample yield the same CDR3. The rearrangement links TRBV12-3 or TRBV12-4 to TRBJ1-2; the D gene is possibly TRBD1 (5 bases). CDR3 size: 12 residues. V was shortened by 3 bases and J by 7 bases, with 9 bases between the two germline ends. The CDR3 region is CASSLGGGGYTF. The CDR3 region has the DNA TGTGCCAGCAGTTTGGGGGGAGGTGGCTACACCTTC.

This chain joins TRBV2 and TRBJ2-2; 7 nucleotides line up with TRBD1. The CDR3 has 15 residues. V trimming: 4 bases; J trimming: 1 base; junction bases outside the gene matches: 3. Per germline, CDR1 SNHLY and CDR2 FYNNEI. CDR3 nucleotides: TGTGCCAGCAGTGGGACAGGATTGAACACCGGGGAGCTGTTTTTT. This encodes CASSGTGLNTGELFF.

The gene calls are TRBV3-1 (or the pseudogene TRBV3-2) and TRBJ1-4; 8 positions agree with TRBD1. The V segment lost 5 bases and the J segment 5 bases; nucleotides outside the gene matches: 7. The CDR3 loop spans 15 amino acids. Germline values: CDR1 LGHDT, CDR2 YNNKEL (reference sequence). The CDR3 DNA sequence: TGTGCCAGCAGCTCCTTGACAGGGGCGAATGAAAAACTGTTTTTT. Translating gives CASSSLTGANEKLFF.

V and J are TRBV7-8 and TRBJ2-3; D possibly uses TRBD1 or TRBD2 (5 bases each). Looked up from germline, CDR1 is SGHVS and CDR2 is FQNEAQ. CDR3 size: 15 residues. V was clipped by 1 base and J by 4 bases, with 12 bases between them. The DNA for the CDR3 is TGTGCCAGCAGCTTAGGAGGGGCAAGGGCAGATACGCAGTATTTT. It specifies CASSLGGARADTQYF.

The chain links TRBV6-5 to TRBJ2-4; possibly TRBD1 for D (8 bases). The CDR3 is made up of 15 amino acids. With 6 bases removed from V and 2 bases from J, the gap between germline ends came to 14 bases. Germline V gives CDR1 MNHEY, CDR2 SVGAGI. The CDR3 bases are TGTGCCAGCAGCCTACAGGGGGGGCCCAAAAACATTCAGTACTTC. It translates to CASSLQGGPKNIQYF.

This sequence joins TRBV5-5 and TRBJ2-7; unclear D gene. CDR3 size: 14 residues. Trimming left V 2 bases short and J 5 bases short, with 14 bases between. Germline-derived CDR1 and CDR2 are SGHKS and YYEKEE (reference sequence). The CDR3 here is CASSFSQDSHEQYF. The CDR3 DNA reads TGTGCCAGCAGCTTTTCCCAAGACTCTCACGAGCAGTACTTC.

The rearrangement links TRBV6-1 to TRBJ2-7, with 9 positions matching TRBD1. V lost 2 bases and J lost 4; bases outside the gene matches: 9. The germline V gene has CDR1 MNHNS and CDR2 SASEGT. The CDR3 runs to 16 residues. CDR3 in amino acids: CASSESIPGQGYEQYF. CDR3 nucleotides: TGTGCCAGCAGTGAATCTATTCCGGGACAGGGATACGAGCAGTACTTC.

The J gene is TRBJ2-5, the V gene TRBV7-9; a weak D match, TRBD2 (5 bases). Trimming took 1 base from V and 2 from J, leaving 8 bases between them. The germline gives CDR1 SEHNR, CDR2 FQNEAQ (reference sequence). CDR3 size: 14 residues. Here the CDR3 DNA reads TGTGCCAGCAGCTTAGGGCTAGCTCAAGAGACCCAGTACTTC. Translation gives CASSLGLAQETQYF.

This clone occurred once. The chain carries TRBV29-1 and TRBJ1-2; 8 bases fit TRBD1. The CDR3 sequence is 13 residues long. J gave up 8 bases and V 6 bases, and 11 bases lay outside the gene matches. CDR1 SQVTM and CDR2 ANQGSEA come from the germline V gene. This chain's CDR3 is CSVHGRQGLGYTF. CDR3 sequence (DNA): TGCAGCGTCCACGGCAGACAGGGGTTGGGCTACACCTTC.

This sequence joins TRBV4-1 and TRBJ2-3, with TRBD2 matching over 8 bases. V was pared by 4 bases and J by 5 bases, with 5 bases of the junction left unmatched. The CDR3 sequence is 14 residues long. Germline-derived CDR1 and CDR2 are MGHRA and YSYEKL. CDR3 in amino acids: CASSPGLVLDTQYF. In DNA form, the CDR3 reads TGCGCCAGCAGCCCGGGACTAGTACTAGATACGCAGTATTTT.

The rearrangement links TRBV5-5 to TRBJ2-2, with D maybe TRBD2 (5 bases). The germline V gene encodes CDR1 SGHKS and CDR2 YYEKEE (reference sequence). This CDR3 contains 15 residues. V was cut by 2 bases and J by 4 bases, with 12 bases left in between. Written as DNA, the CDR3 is TGTGCCAGCAGCTTTTGGACTTTAGGCACCGGGGAGCTGTTTTTT. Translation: CASSFWTLGTGELFF.

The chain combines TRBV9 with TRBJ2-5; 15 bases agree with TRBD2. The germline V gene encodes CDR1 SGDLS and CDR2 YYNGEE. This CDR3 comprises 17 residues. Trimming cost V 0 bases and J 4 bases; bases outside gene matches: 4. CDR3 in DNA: TGTGCCAGCAGCGTAGGGACTAGCGGGGGGGCGGGAGAGACCCAGTACTTC. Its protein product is CASSVGTSGGAGETQYF. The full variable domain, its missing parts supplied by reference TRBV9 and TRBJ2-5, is DSGVTQTPKHLITATGQRVTLRCSPRSGDLSVYWYQQSLDQGLQFLIQYYNGEERAKGNILERFSAQQFPDLHSELNLSSLELGDSALYFCASSVGTSGGAGETQYFGPGTRLLVL.

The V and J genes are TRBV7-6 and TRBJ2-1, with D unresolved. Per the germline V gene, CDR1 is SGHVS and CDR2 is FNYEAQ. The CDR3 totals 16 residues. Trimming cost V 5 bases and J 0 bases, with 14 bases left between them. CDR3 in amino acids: CASSPLPKSSYNEQFF. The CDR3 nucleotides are TGTGCCAGCAGCCCCTTACCCAAGAGCTCCTACAATGAGCAGTTCTTC.